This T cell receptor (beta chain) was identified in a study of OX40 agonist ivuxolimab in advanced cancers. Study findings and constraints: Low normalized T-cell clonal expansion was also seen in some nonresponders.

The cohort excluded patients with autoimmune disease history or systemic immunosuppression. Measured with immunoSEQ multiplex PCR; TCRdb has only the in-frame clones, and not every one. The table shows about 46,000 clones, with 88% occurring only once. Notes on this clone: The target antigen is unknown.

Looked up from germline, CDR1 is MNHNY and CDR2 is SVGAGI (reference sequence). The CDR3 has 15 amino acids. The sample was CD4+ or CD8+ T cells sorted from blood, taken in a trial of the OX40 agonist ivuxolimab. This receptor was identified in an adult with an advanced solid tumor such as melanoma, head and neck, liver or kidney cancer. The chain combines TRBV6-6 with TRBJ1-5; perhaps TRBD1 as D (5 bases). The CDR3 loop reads CASEPARGGVQPQHF. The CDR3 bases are TGTGCGAGCGAACCGGCGAGGGGAGGGGTTCAGCCCCAGCATTTT.